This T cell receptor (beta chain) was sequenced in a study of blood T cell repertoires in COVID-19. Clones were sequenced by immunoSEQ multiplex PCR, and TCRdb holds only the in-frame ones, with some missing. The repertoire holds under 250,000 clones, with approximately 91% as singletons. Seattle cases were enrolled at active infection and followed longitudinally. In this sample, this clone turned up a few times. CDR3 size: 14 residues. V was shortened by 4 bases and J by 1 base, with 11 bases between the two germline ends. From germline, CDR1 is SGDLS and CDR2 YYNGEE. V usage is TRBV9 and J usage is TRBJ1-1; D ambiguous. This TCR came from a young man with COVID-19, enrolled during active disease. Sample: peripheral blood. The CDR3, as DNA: TGTGCCAGCAGCCCTCGAGGGCAGAACACTGAAGCTTTCTTT. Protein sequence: CASSPRGQNTEAFF.